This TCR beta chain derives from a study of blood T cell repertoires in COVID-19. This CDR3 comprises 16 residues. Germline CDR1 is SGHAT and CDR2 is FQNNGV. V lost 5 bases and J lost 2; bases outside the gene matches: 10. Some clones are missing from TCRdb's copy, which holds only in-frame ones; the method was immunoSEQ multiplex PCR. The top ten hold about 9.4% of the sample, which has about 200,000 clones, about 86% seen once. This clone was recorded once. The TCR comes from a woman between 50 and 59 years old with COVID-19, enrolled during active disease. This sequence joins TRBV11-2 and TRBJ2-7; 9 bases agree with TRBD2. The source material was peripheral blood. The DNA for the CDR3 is TGTGCCAGCAGCATATTAGCGGGGGCCGGGACCTACGAGCAGTACTTC. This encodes CASSILAGAGTYEQYF.